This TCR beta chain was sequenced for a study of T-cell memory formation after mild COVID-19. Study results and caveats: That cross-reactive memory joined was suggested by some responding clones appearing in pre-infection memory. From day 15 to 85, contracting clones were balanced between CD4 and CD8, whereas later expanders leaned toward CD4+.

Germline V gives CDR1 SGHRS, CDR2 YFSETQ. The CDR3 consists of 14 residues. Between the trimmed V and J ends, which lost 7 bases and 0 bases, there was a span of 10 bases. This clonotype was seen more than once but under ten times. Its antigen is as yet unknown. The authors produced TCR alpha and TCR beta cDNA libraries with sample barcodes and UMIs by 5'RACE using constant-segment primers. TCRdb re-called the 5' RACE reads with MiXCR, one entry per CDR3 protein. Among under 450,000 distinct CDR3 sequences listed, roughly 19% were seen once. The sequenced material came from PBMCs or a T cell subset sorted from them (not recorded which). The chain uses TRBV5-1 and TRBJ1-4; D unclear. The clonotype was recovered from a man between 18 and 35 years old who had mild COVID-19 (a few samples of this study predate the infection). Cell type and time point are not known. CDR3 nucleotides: TGCGCCAGCGGAATCTTATCAACTAATGAAAAACTGTTTTTT. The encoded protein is CASGILSTNEKLFF.